This TCR beta chain was profiled in a study of cytomegalovirus exposure and HLA in healthy donors (dated by TCRdb to 2016 to 2017). Turning to the overall study: An earlier analysis of several hundred of the donors reported about 250 Gb of sequence data and around 120 million unique TCR beta sequences from about 200 million T cells. Roughly 300 gigabases of sequencing data and some 85 million unique TCR sequences were included in an early release covering 500 to 750 HLA-typed donors. Of the roughly 410 genotyped donors, 75% to 85% were placed in the genetic ancestry cluster associated with self-reported Caucasian donors. The aim of the study was to test whether cataloging public T cell receptors could identify signatures of past pathogen exposure. The study profiled the T cell repertoires of more than 500 subjects by immunosequencing and related them to cytomegalovirus serostatus. Besides the first cohort of 666 subjects, a separate validation cohort made up of 120 different subjects was used. High-throughput TCR immunosequencing, statistical association of individual TCRs with disease status, and machine learning were combined to predict cytomegalovirus infection status. To study patterns of TCR occurrence, a later analysis re-analyzed previously published TCR beta repertoires from around 670 donors and added high-resolution HLA genotyping. In the later analysis, no new phenotypic data were used to find candidate immune exposures; instead, reliance was placed on TCR beta sequences and their occurrence across donors. To decide whether each TCR beta V gene segment behaved as functional or pseudogenic, an earlier analysis of approximately 590 of the donors relied on high-throughput TCR beta sequencing. Donor age, sex, ethnicity and CMV serostatus were compiled alongside the repertoire data. A later genetic analysis used genome-wide SNP genotypes for 398 of the 666 donors, treating that subset as a discovery cohort. All discovery cohort repertoires had been generated using a single sequencing platform. HLA typing covered class I and class II loci at four-digit resolution. Typing coverage differed by locus: A, B, C, DRB1 and DQB1 were typed in roughly 620-640 donors, DQA1 in roughly 510, DPA1 in 600 to 610, and DPB1 in 400 to 490. Several DR-DQ haplotypes were handled as single units for association and clustering because linkage in the cohort was strong. Among some 410 genotyped donors of the cohort, an average of around 240,000 unique TCR beta nucleotide sequences was sequenced per donor, of which roughly 17% were non-productive. The investigation overall reported the following: A few of the identified cytomegalovirus-associated TCR beta chains were confirmed in vitro to be specific for cytomegalovirus antigens. Sequencing depth was assumed to be roughly uniform across donors in the presence/absence analyses, though that assumption may not hold. While some public TCRs were present in many individuals, most TCR sequences turned up only very rarely across donors. A further reported finding was that TCR beta sequences accurately predicted the HLA-A and HLA-B alleles for most subjects in the first cohort. Because the 87-base-pair reads could not distinguish some IMGT-functional V segments, including TRBV6-2 and TRBV6-3, those segments were excluded. This cohort had only TCR beta chains sequenced, and the lack of alpha or paired-chain data limited which features could be detected. A later analysis found that TCR association rates varied across HLA loci, with DRB1 alleles showing the most associated TCRs and HLA-C alleles the fewest. In a later analysis, 15,000 to 20,000 TCR beta sequences were associated with specific HLA alleles at a false discovery rate of 0.05. In an earlier analysis of 500 to 650 of the donors, most TCR beta V segments appeared in productive rearrangements about 90% or about 30% of the time, broadly matching IMGT annotations. In a later analysis, HLA-associated TCR beta chains were found to be more clonally expanded and to have lower generation probabilities than equally common non-associated chains. A later genetic analysis reported fewer N-insertions in productive TCRs among donors in an Asian-associated ancestry cluster than the roughly 720-donor mean. A cluster of highly shared sequence variants was judged likely to represent a technical artifact of the sequencing pipeline. The classifier was reported to diagnose cytomegalovirus status with high specificity and sensitivity in both the original and validation cohorts. In a later analysis, several top co-occurrence clusters were reported to appear linked to parvovirus B19, influenza, CMV and Epstein-Barr virus. Immune exposure information for the cohort was limited to CMV serostatus. HLA typing was unavailable for some donors at each locus, so association tests used only the typed subset. In a later analysis, most CMV-associated TCR beta chains were found to appear HLA-restricted, with HLA associations seemingly driven largely by CMV exposure. In a later genetic analysis, a missense DCLRE1C variant was associated with V-gene and J-gene trimming of TCR beta chains, and the association was replicated in an independent cohort. A total of roughly 160 TCR beta chains were listed by the study as associated with cytomegalovirus. Correlated functional status among segregating V segments might be attributable to linkage disequilibrium, but an unknown experimental factor could not be ruled out. Strong co-occurrence of HLA alleles, especially DR and DQ, made assigning TCR associations to individual alleles difficult. The authors suggested that the approach could potentially be extended to other disease states and immunological phenotypes. Because counts were too low, fewer than 20 rarely observed V segments, including chromosome 9 orphons, were excluded from the earlier analysis of 587 of the donors.

The cohort consisted of fewer than 700 healthy bone marrow donors. At the time of sampling, every cohort member was nominally healthy, though immune exposures that went unrecorded were likely present. The donor tested CMV seronegative, placing the donor among the 350 to 400 seronegative members of the cohort. A peripheral blood sample was collected from each donor, and TCR beta sequencing was performed on peripheral blood mononuclear cells. Genomic DNA extraction from the blood cell samples was performed with the Qiagen DNeasy Blood Extraction Kit. V is reduced by 2 bases and J by 3 bases, leaving a spacing of 13 bases between them. From a lookup of the germline V gene, CDR1 and CDR2 are SGDLS and YYNGEE. The cysteine opens and the phenylalanine closes a CDR3 of 15 amino acids. The retained sequence is limited to the CDR3, 45 bases, with the frame set at the first base. The library relied on the immunoSEQ multiplex PCR assay. For the multiplex PCR, a mixture combining 60 forward primers for TCR Vbeta segments and 13 reverse primers for TCR Jbeta segments was used. The CDR3 region of rearranged TCR beta genes was amplified from genomic DNA with a multiplex PCR assay. The Illumina HiSeq System was used to sequence the amplified TCR beta libraries as 87-base-pair reads. As for the authors' bioinformatics: A later analysis tallied roughly 76 million unique TCR beta chains across the 666 repertoires, and 10 million to 11 million of those chains were shared by two or more donors. To remove PCR and sequencing errors, raw reads were error-corrected and collapsed into unique sequences using a nearest-neighbor algorithm that merged closely related sequences. Alignment of CDR3 sequences to IMGT reference sequences was used to assign V, D and J gene segments. For a sequence to be retained, a match of at least six nucleotides to both a V gene segment and a J gene segment was required. A rearrangement was called productive if the CDR3 had no stop codons and remained in frame with V and J, and every other rearrangement was called non-productive. Following IMGT convention, CDR3 was defined as the stretch from the second conserved V-encoded cysteine up to the conserved J-encoded phenylalanine. Sequences without an unambiguous match to a single V gene segment were excluded from the earlier analysis of a few hundred of the donors. An earlier analysis of 500 to 600 of the donors classified V segments as functional when productive rearrangements were above 56.7% and as segregating when the standard deviation between donors was above 5%. A statistical classification framework was developed to diagnose cytomegalovirus status using the catalog of TCR beta chain sequences. A later analysis assigned V and J genes by comparing TCR nucleotide sequences with IMGT/GENE-DB human TR gene sequences. In a later analysis, CDR3 sequences and most-parsimonious VDJ recombination scenarios were assigned using the TCRdist pipeline. A later analysis defined each TCR beta chain by its CDR3 amino acid sequence plus V-gene family, and excluded reads lacking a unique V-gene family. A later analysis removed several hundred highly shared, low-generation-probability nucleotide sequences to deal with suspected cross-contamination and a sequencing artifact. In a later analysis, a clonal expansion index for each public chain was calculated from normalized within-repertoire ranks of inferred template counts. A later analysis computed generation probabilities with a VDJ recombination model fitted to out-of-frame rearrangements, and checked the results against IGoR. Hypergeometric tests were used in a later analysis to score TCR-TCR, TCR-HLA and TCR-CMV co-occurrence, with a repertoire-size bias correction applied to the TCR pairs. False discovery rates were estimated in a later analysis by permuting HLA or CMV assignments 20 times. In a later analysis, co-occurring TCRs were grouped using DBSCAN, with TCRdist sequence similarity added in when clustering inside HLA-allele-positive subsets. Co-occurrence clustering excluded repertoires with fewer than 30,000 or more than 120,000 public chains, plus five with anomalous nucleotide sharing. This is the immuneACCESS table as TCRdb keeps it, with only in-frame sequences that have V and J called. A part of the clones is gone; compared with another copy, unresolved V genes explain less than half, and the rest is unexplained. The DNA gave D and trimming, while V, J and clone size come from that table. The sample table records roughly 230,000 clones; about three quarters of these occur just once. Approximately 0.47% of the sample rests with the top ten.

About this clone: What antigen it recognizes has not been identified. Base qualities are not recorded, but no much larger clone differs from it by a single base.

The sample comprised PBMCs. The chain employs TRBV9 and TRBJ2-3; the D gene is possibly TRBD1, with 5 bases matching. The receptor was derived from a boy aged 5-17 years in good health and CMV-seronegative. The base sequence is TGTGCCAGCAGCGTGCTAGGGGTGGGTACAGATACGCAGTATTTT. Its protein product is CASSVLGVGTDTQYF.